This T cell receptor beta chain was captured by sequencing in a study of cytomegalovirus exposure and HLA in healthy donors. Vbeta (60) and Jbeta (13) primers were used in the PCR. Generated by immunoSEQ multiplex PCR, the TCRdb table keeps only in-frame clones and is missing some. The repertoire includes 150,000 to 200,000 clones, roughly 73% of them detected once, and about 7.7% sits in the top ten. Trimming shortened V by 4 bases and J by 0 bases, and 10 bases separated the two germline ends. Per the germline V gene, CDR1 is SGHKS and CDR2 is YYEKEE (reference sequence). This CDR3 is 14 amino acids long.

Sequenced: PBMCs. The origin of this receptor is a woman in her 40s in good health and CMV-seropositive. The chain links TRBV5-5 to TRBJ1-1; D is unclear. The CDR3: CASSAQNLNTEAFF. CDR3 DNA sequence: TGTGCCAGCAGCGCGCAAAATCTGAACACTGAAGCTTTCTTT.